This T cell receptor (beta chain) derives from a study of cytotoxic CD8 clonotypes in ibrutinib-treated CLL. As for the study in general: Patient counts were over 9 relapsed/refractory, more than 14 treatment-naive and 17 to 18 IGHV unmutated.

Target depth was 1 in 200,000 to 1 in 1 million T cells, about 10x per clonotype. Assay: immunoSEQ multiplex PCR; the TCRdb copy retains only in-frame clones and omits some. The sample includes around 60,000 clones, around 52% seen only once; the top ten take about 15%. As to this clone: Antigen unknown.

Germline lookup yields CDR1 SQVTM and CDR2 ANQGSEA. This CDR3 comprises 13 residues. V was trimmed by 5 bases and J by 0 bases, leaving 10 bases between them. The study's findings and limits: Clonality rose at ibrutinib response, held steady in sustained remission, and fell toward baseline at progression. Under therapy, public clonotypes either contracted or stayed stable, and they were uncommon.

The TCR comes from a human donor with chronic lymphocytic leukemia. The chain links TRBV29-1 to TRBJ1-1; no reliable D call. Material: PBMCs, obtained after 12 months of ibrutinib treatment. CDR3 sequence reads: CSVHPLVNTEAFF. The CDR3, as DNA: TGCAGCGTTCACCCCCTAGTGAACACTGAAGCTTTCTTT. The complete variable domain, with remaining parts taken from reference TRBV29-1 and TRBJ1-1, reads SAVISQKPSRDICQRGTSLTIQCQVDSQVTMMFWYRQQPGQSLTLIATANQGSEATYESGFVIDKFPISRPNLTFSTLTVSNMSPEDSSIYLCSVHPLVNTEAFFGQGTRLTVV.